This T cell receptor beta chain was recovered during a study of molecular identifiers for immune sequencing clone quantification. Whole-study results and caveats: Clones that exceeded 20 RNA copies held over 97% of effector molecules, yet under 1% in naive cells.

A note on this clonotype: Antigen: not known.

TCRdb re-called the PCR reads through MiXCR, storing one row per CDR3 protein. The sample holds hundreds of thousands of distinct CDR3 sequences, over 20% seen once. The ends were cut back, 6 bases at V and 2 bases at J, with 23 bases in the middle. The CDR3 sequence is 17 residues long. The V gene's germline CDR1 is MNHEY and CDR2 SVGEGT. Sorting captured naive CD8 T cells as CD8+CD4-CCR7+CD45RA+. The V gene is TRBV6-2 or TRBV6-3, the J gene TRBJ2-7, with D possibly being TRBD1 or TRBD2 (5 bases each). The sequence derives from a human donor in good health. Some libraries in this study had Jurkat cell RNA spiked in. The specimen was naive CD8+ T cells from blood, with Jurkat cell RNA spiked in. Subset given: FACS-sorted CD8+CD4-CCR7+CD45RA+ naive T cells. CDR3 nucleotides: TGTGCCAGCAGCCCGAGTTGGGGGTCCGGGGTCCCCTACGAGCAGTACTTC. Amino acid sequence: CASSPSWGSGVPYEQYF.